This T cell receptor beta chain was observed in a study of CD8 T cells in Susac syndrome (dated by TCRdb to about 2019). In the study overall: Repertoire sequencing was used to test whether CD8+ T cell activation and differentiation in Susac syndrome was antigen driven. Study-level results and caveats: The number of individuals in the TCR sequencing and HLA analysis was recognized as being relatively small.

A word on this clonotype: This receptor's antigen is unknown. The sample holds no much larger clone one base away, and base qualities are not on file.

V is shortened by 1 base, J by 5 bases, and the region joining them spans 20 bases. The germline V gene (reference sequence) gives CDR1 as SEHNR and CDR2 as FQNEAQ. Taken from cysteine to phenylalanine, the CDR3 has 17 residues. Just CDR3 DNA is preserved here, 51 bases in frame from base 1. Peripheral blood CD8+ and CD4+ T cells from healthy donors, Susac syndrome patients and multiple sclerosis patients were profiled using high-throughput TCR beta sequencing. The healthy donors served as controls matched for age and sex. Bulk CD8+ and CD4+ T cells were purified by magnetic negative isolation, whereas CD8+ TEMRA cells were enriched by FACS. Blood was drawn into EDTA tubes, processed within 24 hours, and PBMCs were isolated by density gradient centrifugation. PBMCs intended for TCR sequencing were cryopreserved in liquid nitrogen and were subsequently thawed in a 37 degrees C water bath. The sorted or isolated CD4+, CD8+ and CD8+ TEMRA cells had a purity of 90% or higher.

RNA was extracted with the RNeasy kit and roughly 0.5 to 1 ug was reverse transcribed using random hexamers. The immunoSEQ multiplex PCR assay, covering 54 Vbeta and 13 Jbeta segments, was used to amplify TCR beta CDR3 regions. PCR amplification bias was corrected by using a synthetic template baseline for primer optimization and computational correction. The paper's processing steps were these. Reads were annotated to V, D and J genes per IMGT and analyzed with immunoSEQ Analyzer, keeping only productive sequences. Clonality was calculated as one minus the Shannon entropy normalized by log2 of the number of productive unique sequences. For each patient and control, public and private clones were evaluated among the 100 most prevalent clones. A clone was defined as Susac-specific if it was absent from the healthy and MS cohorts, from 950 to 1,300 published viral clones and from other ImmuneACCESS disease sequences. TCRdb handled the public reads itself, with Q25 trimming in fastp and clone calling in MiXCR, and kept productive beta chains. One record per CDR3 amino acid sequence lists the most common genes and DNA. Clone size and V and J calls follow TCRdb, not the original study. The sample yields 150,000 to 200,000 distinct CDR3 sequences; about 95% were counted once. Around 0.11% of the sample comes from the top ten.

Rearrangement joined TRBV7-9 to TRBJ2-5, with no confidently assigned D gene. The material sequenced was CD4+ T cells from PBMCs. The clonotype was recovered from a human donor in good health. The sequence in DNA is TGTGCCAGCAGCTTAGGGGAAGGTGGCCCGCGGCGGGAGACCCAGTACTTC. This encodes CASSLGEGGPRRETQYF.